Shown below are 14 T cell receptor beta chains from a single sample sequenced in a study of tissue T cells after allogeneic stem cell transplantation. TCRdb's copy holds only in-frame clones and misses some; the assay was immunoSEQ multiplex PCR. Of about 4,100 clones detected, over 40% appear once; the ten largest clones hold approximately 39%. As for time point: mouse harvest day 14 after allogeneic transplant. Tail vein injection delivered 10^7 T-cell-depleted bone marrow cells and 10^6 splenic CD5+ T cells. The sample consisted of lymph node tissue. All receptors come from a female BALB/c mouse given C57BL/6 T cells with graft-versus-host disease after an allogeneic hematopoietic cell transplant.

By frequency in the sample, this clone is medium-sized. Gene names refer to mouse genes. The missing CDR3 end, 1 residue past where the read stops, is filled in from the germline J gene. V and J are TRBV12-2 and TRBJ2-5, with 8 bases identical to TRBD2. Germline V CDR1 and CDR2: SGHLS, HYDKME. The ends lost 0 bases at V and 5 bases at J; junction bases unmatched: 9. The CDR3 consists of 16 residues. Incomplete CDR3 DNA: TGTGCCAGCTCTCTCGTTGGGGGGGTTGGTCGAGACACCCAGTAC. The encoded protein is CASSLVGGVGRDTQY. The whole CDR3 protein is CASSLVGGVGRDTQYF.

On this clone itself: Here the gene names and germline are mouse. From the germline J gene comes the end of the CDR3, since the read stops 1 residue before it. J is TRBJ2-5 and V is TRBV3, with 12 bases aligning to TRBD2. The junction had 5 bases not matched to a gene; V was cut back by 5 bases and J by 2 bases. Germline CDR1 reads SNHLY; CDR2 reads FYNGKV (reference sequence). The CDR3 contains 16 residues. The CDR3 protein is CASSPGTGGPQDTQYF. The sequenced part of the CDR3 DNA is TGTGCCAGCAGCCCGGGGACTGGGGGGCCCCAAGACACCCAGTAC.

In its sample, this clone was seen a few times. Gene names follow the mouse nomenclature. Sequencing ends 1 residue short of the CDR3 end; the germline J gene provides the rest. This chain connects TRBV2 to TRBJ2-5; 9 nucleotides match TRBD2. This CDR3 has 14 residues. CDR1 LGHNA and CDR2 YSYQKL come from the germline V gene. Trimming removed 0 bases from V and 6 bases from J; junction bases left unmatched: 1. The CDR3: CASSQEGTGDTQYF. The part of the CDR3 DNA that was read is TGTGCCAGCAGCCAAGAGGGGACTGGGGACACCCAGTAC.

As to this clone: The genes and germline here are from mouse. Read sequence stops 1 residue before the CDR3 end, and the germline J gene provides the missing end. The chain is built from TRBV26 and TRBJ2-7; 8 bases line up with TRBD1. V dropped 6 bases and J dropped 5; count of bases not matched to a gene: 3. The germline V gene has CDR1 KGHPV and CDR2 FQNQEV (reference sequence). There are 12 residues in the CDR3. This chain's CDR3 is CASSLTGDEQYF. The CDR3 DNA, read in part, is TGTGCCAGCAGCCTGACAGGGGATGAACAGTAC.

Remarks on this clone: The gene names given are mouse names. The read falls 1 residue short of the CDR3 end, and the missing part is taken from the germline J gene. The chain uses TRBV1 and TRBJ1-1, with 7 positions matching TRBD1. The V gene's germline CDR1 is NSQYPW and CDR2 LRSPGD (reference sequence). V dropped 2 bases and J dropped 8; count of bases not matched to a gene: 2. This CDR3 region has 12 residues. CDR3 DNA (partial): TGCACCTGCAGTGCATCAGGGGGGGAAGTCTTC. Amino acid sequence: CTCSASGGEVF. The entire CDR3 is CTCSASGGEVFF.

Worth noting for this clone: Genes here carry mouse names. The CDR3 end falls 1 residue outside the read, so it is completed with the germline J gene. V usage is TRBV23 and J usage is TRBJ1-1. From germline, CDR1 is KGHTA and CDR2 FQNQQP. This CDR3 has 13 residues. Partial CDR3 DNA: TGCTCCAGCAGTCAAACCATGAACACAGAAGTCTTC. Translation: CSSSQTMNTEVF. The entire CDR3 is CSSSQTMNTEVFF.

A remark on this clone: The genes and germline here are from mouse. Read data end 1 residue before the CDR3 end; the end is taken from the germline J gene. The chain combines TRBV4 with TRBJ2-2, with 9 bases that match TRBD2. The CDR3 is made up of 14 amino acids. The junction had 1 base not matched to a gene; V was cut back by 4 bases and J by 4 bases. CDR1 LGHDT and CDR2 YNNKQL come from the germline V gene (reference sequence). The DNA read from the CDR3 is TGTGCCAGCAGCTTCTGGGGGGGCACCGGGCAGCTCTAC. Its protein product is CASSFWGGTGQLY. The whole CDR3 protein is CASSFWGGTGQLYF.

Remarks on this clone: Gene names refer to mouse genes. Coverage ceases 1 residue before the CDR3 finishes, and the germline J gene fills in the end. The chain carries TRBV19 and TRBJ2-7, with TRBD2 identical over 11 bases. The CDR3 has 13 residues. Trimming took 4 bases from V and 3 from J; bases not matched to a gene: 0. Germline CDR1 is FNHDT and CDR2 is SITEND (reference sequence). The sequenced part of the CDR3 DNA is TGTGCCAGCAGTGGACTGGGGGGCTATGAACAGTAC. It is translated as CASSGLGGYEQY. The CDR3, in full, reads CASSGLGGYEQYF.

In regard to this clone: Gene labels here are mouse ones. The CDR3 loop is CASTQQGGYAEQFF. CDR3 bases read: TGTGCCAGCACCCAGCAGGGTGGGTATGCTGAGCAGTTC. The rearrangement uses TRBV26 and TRBJ2-1, with D perhaps TRBD1 (5 bases). The sequence runs out 1 residue before the end of the CDR3; the remainder is reconstructed from the germline J gene. Trimming shortened V by 7 bases and J by 4 bases, and 14 bases separated the two germline ends. The CDR3 has 14 residues. Germline V CDR1 and CDR2: KGHPV, FQNQEV (reference sequence). The full variable domain, with the rest looked up from reference TRBV26 and TRBJ2-1, is NSKVIQTPRYLVKGQGQKAKMRCIPEKGHPVVFWYQQNKNNEFKFLINFQNQEVLQQIDMTEKRFSAECPSNSPCSLEIQSSEAGDSALYLCASTQQGGYAEQFFGPGTRLTVL.

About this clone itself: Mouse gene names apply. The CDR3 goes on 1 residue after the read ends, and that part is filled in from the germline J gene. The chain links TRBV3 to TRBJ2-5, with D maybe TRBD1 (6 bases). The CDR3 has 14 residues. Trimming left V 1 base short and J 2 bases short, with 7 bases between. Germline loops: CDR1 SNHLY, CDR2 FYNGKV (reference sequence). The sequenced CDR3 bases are TGTGCCAGCAGCTTAGGGGACATCCAAGACACCCAGTAC. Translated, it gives CASSLGDIQDTQY. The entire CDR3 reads CASSLGDIQDTQYF.

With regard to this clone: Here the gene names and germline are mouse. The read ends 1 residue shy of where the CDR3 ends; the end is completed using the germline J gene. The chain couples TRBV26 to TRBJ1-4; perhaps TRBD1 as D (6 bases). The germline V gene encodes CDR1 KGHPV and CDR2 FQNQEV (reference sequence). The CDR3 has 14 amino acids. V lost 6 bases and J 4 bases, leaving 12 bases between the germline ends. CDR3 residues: CASSPGQVNERLFF. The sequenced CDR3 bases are TGTGCCAGCAGCCCGGGACAAGTCAACGAAAGATTATTT.

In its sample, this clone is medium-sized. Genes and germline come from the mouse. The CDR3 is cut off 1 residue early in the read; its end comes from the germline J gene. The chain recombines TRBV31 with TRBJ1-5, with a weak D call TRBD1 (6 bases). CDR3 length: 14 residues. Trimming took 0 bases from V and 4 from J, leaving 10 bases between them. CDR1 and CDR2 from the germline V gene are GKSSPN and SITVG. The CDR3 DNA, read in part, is TGTGCCTGGAGTCTAGGCCAGGGGAACCAGGCTCCGCTT. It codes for CAWSLGQGNQAPL. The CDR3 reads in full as CAWSLGQGNQAPLF.

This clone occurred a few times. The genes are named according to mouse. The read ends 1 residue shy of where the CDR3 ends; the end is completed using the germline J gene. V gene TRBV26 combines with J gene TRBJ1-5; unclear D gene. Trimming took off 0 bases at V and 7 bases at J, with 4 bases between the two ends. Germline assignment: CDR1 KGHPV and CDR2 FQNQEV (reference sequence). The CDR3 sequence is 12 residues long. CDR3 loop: CASSLSQQAPLF. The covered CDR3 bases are TGTGCCAGCAGTCTGTCACAACAGGCTCCGCTT. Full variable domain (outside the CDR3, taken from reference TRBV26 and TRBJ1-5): NSKVIQTPRYLVKGQGQKAKMRCIPEKGHPVVFWYQQNKNNEFKFLINFQNQEVLQQIDMTEKRFSAECPSNSPCSLEIQSSEAGDSALYLCASSLSQQAPLFGEGTRLSVL.

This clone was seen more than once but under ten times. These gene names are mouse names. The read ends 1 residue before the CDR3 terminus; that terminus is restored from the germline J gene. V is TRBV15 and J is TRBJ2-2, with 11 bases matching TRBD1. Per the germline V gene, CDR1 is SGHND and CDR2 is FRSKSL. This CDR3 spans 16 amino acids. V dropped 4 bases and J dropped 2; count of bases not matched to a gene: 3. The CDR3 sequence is CASSSRDRGNTGQLYF. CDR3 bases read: TGTGCCAGCAGTTCCCGGGACAGGGGGAACACCGGGCAGCTCTAC. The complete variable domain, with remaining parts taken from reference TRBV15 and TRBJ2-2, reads DAGVTQTPRHEVAEKGQTIILKCEPVSGHNDLFWYRQTKIQGLELLSYFRSKSLMEDGGAFKDRFKAEMLNSSFSTLKIQPTEPKDSAVYLCASSSRDRGNTGQLYFGEGSKLTVL.